Described below is a single T cell receptor beta chain sequence and its context. Clones were sequenced by immunoSEQ multiplex PCR, and TCRdb holds only the in-frame ones, with some missing. The top ten clones hold 8% to 9.5% of a sample with 110,000 or so clones, around nine tenths of them seen once. This sample stems from a study of blood T cell repertoires in COVID-19. Across the whole study: The study drew acute and convalescent COVID-19 samples from the United States, Italy and Spain.

Losses at the gene ends were 0 bases for V and 10 bases for J; bases not matched to a gene: 13. Germline V gene data show CDR1 as LGHNA and CDR2 as YSLEER. This CDR3 has 17 amino acids. Material: peripheral blood. The clonotype was recovered from a woman in her 70s who had recovered from COVID-19. The chain employs TRBV4-3 and TRBJ2-1; 9 bases are a match to TRBD2. The CDR3 protein is CASSQDGRGGASREQFF. The CDR3 DNA is TGCGCCAGCAGCCAAGATGGGCGCGGGGGGGCCTCGCGGGAGCAGTTCTTC.